This is a list of T cell receptor beta chains from one sample in a study of graft-versus-host responses after intestinal transplantation. Using immunoSEQ multiplex PCR, the repertoire was profiled, and TCRdb retains in-frame clones only, with some absent. The sample has 100,000 to 140,000 clones, 87% seen once. Antigens for these TCRs are unknown. Here the sequenced sample was unstimulated CD4+ T cells sorted from spleen or lymph node cells, taken before transplant. The receptors here all came from a human donor who was the organ donor for an intestinal transplant. Both conserved end residues are part of each CDR3. D genes are given only for firm matches. Expanded clones get a size class; other rows say once, few or many, or leave the size out.

V gene	D gene	clone size	J gene	CDR3 DNA	CDR3 protein
TRBV7-2	NA	NA	TRBJ2-2	TGTGCCAGCAGCTTAGTGGGGGGCGCGAACACCGGGGAGCTGTTTTTT	CASSLVGGANTGELFF
TRBV16	NA	once	TRBJ2-1	TGTGCCAGCAGTTCCTACAATGAGCAGTTCTTC	CASSSYNEQFF
TRBV19	NA	NA	TRBJ1-6	TGTGCCAGTAGTATTGGGGGCGATTCACCCCTCCACTTT	CASSIGGDSPLHF
TRBV4-2	NA	NA	TRBJ1-5	TGTGCCAGCAGCCAGGGTCTTTTGGAGCCCCAGCATTTT	CASSQGLLEPQHF
TRBV6-1	NA	NA	TRBJ1-1	TGTGCCAGCAGCTTCGGACGGAGGCCGGGCACTGAAGCTTTCTTT	CASSFGRRPGTEAFF
TRBV6-1	NA	NA	TRBJ1-5	TGTGCCAGCAGTCTACATGTGGCCCCGGCCCAGCCCCAGCATTTT	CASSLHVAPAQPQHF
TRBV30	NA	NA	TRBJ2-1	TGTGCCTGGGACTTGTTTAGGAGGGACTCCTACAATGAGCAGTTCTTC	CAWDLFRRDSYNEQFF
TRBV10-1	NA	NA	TRBJ2-2	TGCGCCAGCAGTCGGCAGCCGGAGAACACCGGGGAGCTGTTTTTT	CASSRQPENTGELFF
TRBV5-4	NA	NA	TRBJ2-3	TGTGCCAGCAGCTTGGCAAAAGGGCTGGACACGGATACGCAGTATTTT	CASSLAKGLDTDTQYF
TRBV6-5	NA	NA	TRBJ1-1	TGTGCCAGCAGTTACGGGACATGGAACACTGAAGCTTTCTTT	CASSYGTWNTEAFF
TRBV6-5	NA	NA	TRBJ2-2	TGTGCCAGCAGTTACTCCACCGGGGAGCTGTTTTTT	CASSYSTGELFF
TRBV7-9	NA	NA	TRBJ1-5	TGTGCCAGCAGCTCACAGGGAGCTGGTGCGAATCAGCCCCAGCATTTT	CASSSQGAGANQPQHF
TRBV2	NA	NA	TRBJ1-1	TGTGCCAGAGGACAGCCTGAAGCTTTCTTT	CARGQPEAFF
TRBV11-2	TRBD1	NA	TRBJ2-1	TGTGCCAGCAGGAAGAGGACAGGAACGGGCGATGAGCAGTTCTTC	CASRKRTGTGDEQFF
TRBV7-9	NA	NA	TRBJ2-5	TGTGCCAGCAGCCAAGTACTAGGTACGCAGACCCAGTACTTC	CASSQVLGTQTQYF
TRBV11-2	TRBD1	NA	TRBJ1-3	TGTGCCAGCAGCCTCTACTCTCAGGGGGCTAACACCATATATTTT	CASSLYSQGANTIYF
TRBV5-6	TRBD2	NA	TRBJ2-3	TGTGCCAGCAGCTTCTCCGGGACTAGACTTCGTACGCAGTATTTT	CASSFSGTRLRTQYF
TRBV7-2	TRBD2	NA	TRBJ2-7	TGTGCCAGCAGAAGATCTAGCGGGGGCGGGGCCTACGAGCAGTACTTC	CASRRSSGGGAYEQYF
TRBV11-2	TRBD1	NA	TRBJ2-7	TGTGCCAGCAGCTTACTACCGGGACAGGGTCACTACGAGCAGTACTTC	CASSLLPGQGHYEQYF
TRBV9	TRBD1	once	TRBJ2-1	TGTGCCACCTCGCGAGGGGACAGAAACTATGAGCAGTTCTTC	CATSRGDRNYEQFF
TRBV6-6	TRBD1	NA	TRBJ1-1	TGTGCCAGCTGGCGACAGGGGAGTACTGAAGCTTTCTTT	CASWRQGSTEAFF
TRBV6-5	NA	few	TRBJ2-2	TGTGCCAGCAGTTACTCGAACCTGAACACCGGGGAGCTGTTTTTT	CASSYSNLNTGELFF
TRBV10-1	TRBD2	NA	TRBJ2-2	TGCGCCACCTGGGACTACCAAACCAGAGGTGACACCGGGGAGCTGTTTTTT	CATWDYQTRGDTGELFF
TRBV18	TRBD1	NA	TRBJ2-5	TGTGCCAGCTCACCTGGGGGACAGGGCCGGGCCCAGTACTTC	CASSPGGQGRAQYF
TRBV29-1	NA	NA	TRBJ1-1	TGCAGCGTTGTAGGGTTGAATCGGGTGAACACTGAAGCTTTCTTT	CSVVGLNRVNTEAFF
TRBV5-1	TRBD1	NA	TRBJ1-6	TGCGCCAGCAAGGACAGGGATAATTCACCCCTCCACTTT	CASKDRDNSPLHF
TRBV10-3	TRBD2	NA	TRBJ2-7	TGTGCCATCAGTGAGTTAGCGGGCCCCTACGAGCAGTACTTC	CAISELAGPYEQYF
TRBV18	NA	NA	TRBJ1-4	TGTGCCAGCTCACCACGGGGGACCAGGGATGAAAAACTGTTTTTT	CASSPRGTRDEKLFF
TRBV6-5	TRBD1	NA	TRBJ2-2	TGTGCCAGCAGTTCGGACAGGTTAATCACCGGGGAGCTGTTTTTT	CASSSDRLITGELFF
TRBV5-1	NA	once	TRBJ1-2	TGCGCCAGCAGCTTGGGAAACGGTGCCTATGGCTACACCTTC	CASSLGNGAYGYTF
TRBV2	TRBD1	NA	TRBJ1-5	TGTGCCAGCAGTGCCGATGGACAGGGCAATCAGCCCCAGCATTTT	CASSADGQGNQPQHF
TRBV4-1	NA	NA	TRBJ2-1	TGCGCCAGCAGCCCCCCATGGGGTAGCCACTCCTACAATGAGCAGTTCTTC	CASSPPWGSHSYNEQFF
TRBV4-2	TRBD1	NA	TRBJ1-3	TGTGCCAGCAGCGAAGGACAGGGGAAGTCTGGAAACACCATATATTTT	CASSEGQGKSGNTIYF
TRBV4-1	NA	NA	TRBJ2-1	TGCGCCAGCAGCCAAGTTGGCAGGAGCTCCTACAATGAGCAGTTCTTC	CASSQVGRSSYNEQFF
TRBV19	NA	NA	TRBJ1-1	TGTGCCAGTAGCAGGGTCATCAACACTGAAGCTTTCTTT	CASSRVINTEAFF
TRBV28	NA	NA	TRBJ2-5	TGTGCCAGCAGTTCAGCACAGGGACAAGAGACCCAGTACTTC	CASSSAQGQETQYF
TRBV14	TRBD1	NA	TRBJ2-7	TGTGCCAGCAGCCCTTCGACAGGGGGGAACTACGAGCAGTACTTC	CASSPSTGGNYEQYF
TRBV7-2	NA	NA	TRBJ1-4	TGTGCCAGCAGCCCAAGGGGGGAACCGGGTGAAAAACTGTTTTTT	CASSPRGEPGEKLFF
TRBV20-1	TRBD1	NA	TRBJ2-1	TGCAGTGCTGACAGGGCTGGTGAGCAGTTCTTC	CSADRAGEQFF
TRBV4-1	NA	NA	TRBJ1-2	TGCGCCAGCAGCCAAGGGGAAGGGGAGGACTATGGCTACACCTTC	CASSQGEGEDYGYTF
TRBV6-5	NA	NA	TRBJ1-2	TGTGCCAGCAGTGCCCGCCCGACAGCTAACTATGGCTACACCTTC	CASSARPTANYGYTF
TRBV6-5	NA	NA	TRBJ1-5	TGTGCCAGCAGTTCACACAAACAGGGTAGCAATCAGCCCCAGCATTTT	CASSSHKQGSNQPQHF
TRBV18	NA	NA	TRBJ2-4	TGTGCCAGCTCAGCCAAAAACATTCAGTACTTC	CASSAKNIQYF
TRBV4-2	NA	NA	TRBJ2-7	TGTGCCAGCAGCCAAGATCCCGGGAGCTCCTACGAGCAGTACTTC	CASSQDPGSSYEQYF
TRBV7-3	TRBD2	NA	TRBJ2-7	TGTGCCAGCAGCCCGGGGGGATATTACGAGCAGTACTTC	CASSPGGYYEQYF
TRBV27	NA	NA	TRBJ1-5	TGTGCCAGCAGTTTTTTAGCCGCGGCGAATCAGCCCCAGCATTTT	CASSFLAAANQPQHF
TRBV30	TRBD2	NA	TRBJ2-7	TGTGCCTGGAGTGGACTAGCGGGAGTTTACGAGCAGTACTTC	CAWSGLAGVYEQYF
TRBV19	NA	NA	TRBJ1-2	TGTGCCAGTATCTCAGACAGGAGATATGGCTACACCTTC	CASISDRRYGYTF
TRBV29-1	NA	few	TRBJ1-3	TGCAGCGCTCGGACAGTCTCTGGAAACACCATATATTTT	CSARTVSGNTIYF
TRBV5-1	TRBD2	few	TRBJ2-1	TGCGCCAGCAGCTGGGTAGGGTGGGGACTAGCGGACAATGAGCAGTTCTTC	CASSWVGWGLADNEQFF
TRBV6-1	TRBD1	NA	TRBJ1-2	TGTGCCAGCAGCCAACAGGGGGCAGGAGGCTACACCTTC	CASSQQGAGGYTF
TRBV11-3	TRBD1	NA	TRBJ1-1	TGTGCCAGCAGCTCGGACAGGGGAAACACTGAAGCTTTCTTT	CASSSDRGNTEAFF